Listed below are T cell receptor beta chains from one sample, sequenced in a study of cytomegalovirus exposure and HLA in healthy donors. Method: immunoSEQ multiplex PCR; TCRdb's copy keeps in-frame clones and lacks some. The sample lists fewer than 90,000 clones; nearly 80% were seen once. The sequenced sample consisted of PBMCs. These receptors originate from a female donor in good health and CMV-seronegative. The CDR3 runs from the conserved cysteine through the conserved F or W. The D gene is left open where the match is weak. Clone size is stated in some rows and not others, as once, few, many or a class when expanded.

CASRTSGRFQEPQYF | TGTGCCAGCAGAACTAGCGGGAGGTTCCAAGAGCCCCAGTACTTC | TRBJ2-5 | 15 | . | TRBV28 | TRBD2
CASRQRQVATNEKLFF | TGTGCCAGCAGACAGAGACAGGTTGCAACTAATGAAAAACTGTTTTTT | TRBJ1-4 | 16 | . | TRBV28 | .
CASSWGTGGDNYGYTF | TGTGCCAGCAGTTGGGGGACAGGGGGGGATAACTATGGCTACACCTTC | TRBJ1-2 | 16 | . | TRBV28 | TRBD1
CASSPERAFRNEQFF | TGTGCCAGCAGCCCAGAGCGGGCCTTTCGGAATGAGCAGTTCTTC | TRBJ2-1 | 15 | . | TRBV5-6 | .
CASRVADNEQFF | TGCGCCAGCCGAGTAGCGGACAATGAGCAGTTCTTC | TRBJ2-1 | 12 | . | TRBV10-2 | .
CASSSGGPSYEQYF | TGTGCCAGTAGTTCAGGGGGGCCCTCCTACGAGCAGTACTTC | TRBJ2-7 | 14 | . | TRBV19 | .
CASTLRSGLNTEAFF | TGTGCCAGCACCCTAAGATCAGGATTGAACACTGAAGCTTTCTTT | TRBJ1-1 | 15 | once | TRBV28 | .
CASSLGQGPQETQYF | TGCGCCAGCAGCTTGGGACAGGGCCCCCAAGAGACCCAGTACTTC | TRBJ2-5 | 15 | . | TRBV5-1 | TRBD1
CASSPTGLDYSNRPQHF | TGCGCCAGCAGCCCCACAGGTTTGGACTATAGCAATCGGCCCCAGCATTTT | TRBJ1-5 | 17 | . | TRBV5-1 | .
CASSSWRGGINSPLHF | TGTGCCAGCAGCTCCTGGCGGGGGGGGATTAATTCACCCCTCCACTTT | TRBJ1-6 | 16 | . | TRBV7-9 | .
CASSQRGRNEKLFF | TGCGCCAGCAGCCAAAGGGGTAGGAATGAAAAACTGTTTTTT | TRBJ1-4 | 14 | . | TRBV4-1 | .
CAGWTGGDGYTF | TGTGCCGGCTGGACAGGAGGGGATGGCTACACCTTC | TRBJ1-2 | 12 | . | TRBV16 | TRBD1
CASSGGQGNQPQHF | TGTGCCAGCAGCGGGGGACAGGGTAATCAGCCCCAGCATTTT | TRBJ1-5 | 14 | few | TRBV9 | TRBD1
CASSLLAGGSGRNTEAFF | TGCGCCAGCAGCTTGTTGGCAGGGGGAAGTGGAAGGAACACTGAAGCTTTCTTT | TRBJ1-1 | 18 | once | TRBV5-1 | TRBD1
CASSSTSGSLNEQYF | TGTGCCAGCAGCTCGACTAGCGGGTCGTTAAACGAGCAGTACTTC | TRBJ2-7 | 15 | . | TRBV5-4 | TRBD2
CASSKGLAGDEQYF | TGTGCCAGCAGCAAAGGACTAGCGGGAGACGAGCAGTACTTC | TRBJ2-7 | 14 | . | TRBV5-8 | TRBD2
CSATPTGFTDTQYF | TGCAGCGCCACCCCTACGGGATTCACAGATACGCAGTATTTT | TRBJ2-3 | 14 | . | TRBV29-1 | .
CASSHGQYANEKLFF | TGCGCCAGCAGCCACGGACAGTACGCTAATGAAAAACTGTTTTTT | TRBJ1-4 | 15 | . | TRBV4-1 | .
CASSQALNYGYTF | TGCGCCAGCAGTCAGGCATTGAACTATGGCTACACCTTC | TRBJ1-2 | 13 | . | TRBV4-3 | .
CASSEPSGISDTQYF | TGTGCCAGCAGTGAGCCTAGCGGGATCTCAGATACGCAGTATTTT | TRBJ2-3 | 15 | . | TRBV2 | TRBD2
CASSLTGQSNQPQHF | TGCGCCAGCAGCTTGACAGGGCAGAGCAATCAGCCCCAGCATTTT | TRBJ1-5 | 15 | . | TRBV5-1 | .
CASSKGDRSHYGYTF | TGTGCCAGCAGCAAAGGTGACAGGAGTCACTATGGCTACACCTTC | TRBJ1-2 | 15 | . | TRBV21-1 | .
CASRSAGGFTEAFF | TGTGCCAGCAGATCGGCGGGGGGCTTCACTGAAGCTTTCTTT | TRBJ1-1 | 14 | few | TRBV11-2 | .
CASSYGQGDHGYTF | TGTGCCAGCAGCTACGGACAGGGGGATCATGGCTACACCTTC | TRBJ1-2 | 14 | . | TRBV5-4 | TRBD1
CASRLQGGGNQPQHF | TGTGCCAGCAGACTACAGGGTGGTGGCAATCAGCCCCAGCATTTT | TRBJ1-5 | 15 | once | TRBV2 | .
CASKEGAGADTQYF | TGTGCCAGCAAGGAGGGGGCAGGGGCAGATACGCAGTATTTT | TRBJ2-3 | 14 | . | TRBV5-4 | .
CASTGQGRDTQYF | TGTGCCAGCACCGGACAGGGAAGGGATACGCAGTATTTT | TRBJ2-3 | 13 | . | TRBV2 | TRBD1
CASSALTGAGDTEAFF | TGTGCCAGCAGTGCCCTGACAGGGGCGGGGGACACTGAAGCTTTCTTT | TRBJ1-1 | 16 | once | TRBV25-1 | TRBD1
CASSIGPGGVNIQYF | TGTGCCAGTAGTATAGGTCCGGGAGGAGTAAACATTCAGTACTTC | TRBJ2-4 | 15 | . | TRBV19 | TRBD2
CASSDLTGIYGYTF | TGTGCCAGCAGTGACCTGACAGGGATCTATGGCTACACCTTC | TRBJ1-2 | 14 | few | TRBV6-1 | TRBD1
CASRLTRASGGEAFF | TGCGCCAGCAGACTAACGAGGGCTAGCGGTGGTGAAGCTTTCTTT | TRBJ1-1 | 15 | once | TRBV10-1 | .
CASSLSETQYF | TGTGCCAGCAGCCTTTCCGAGACCCAGTACTTC | TRBJ2-5 | 11 | . | TRBV5-4 | .
CASSQGEWRTDTQYF | TGTGCCAGCAGCCAAGGGGAGTGGCGCACAGATACGCAGTATTTT | TRBJ2-3 | 15 | once | TRBV14 | .
CAIGDREFGNQPQHF | TGTGCCATCGGGGACAGGGAGTTTGGCAATCAGCCCCAGCATTTT | TRBJ1-5 | 15 | . | TRBV10-3 | TRBD1
CASSLEGGSGANVLTF | TGTGCCAGCAGCTTAGAGGGAGGCTCCGGGGCCAACGTCCTGACTTTC | TRBJ2-6 | 16 | once | TRBV7-2 | .
CASSLSTGDHGYTF | TGTGCCAGCAGCTTATCGACAGGGGATCATGGCTACACCTTC | TRBJ1-2 | 14 | few | TRBV7-8 | TRBD1
CASSLGTGRNIQYF | TGCGCCAGCAGCCTAGGGACAGGTCGGAACATTCAGTACTTC | TRBJ2-4 | 14 | . | TRBV4-1 | TRBD1
CASKTDSSGQYSNEQFF | TGCGCCAGCAAAACGGACTCAAGCGGACAGTACAGTAATGAGCAGTTCTTC | TRBJ2-1 | 17 | once | TRBV5-1 | .
CASSLAGNLNEKLFF | TGTGCCAGCAGCTTGGCAGGAAACCTTAATGAAAAACTGTTTTTT | TRBJ1-4 | 15 | . | TRBV5-4 | .
CASSDGTGGNEQFF | TGTGCCAGCAGTGACGGGACAGGGGGCAATGAGCAGTTCTTC | TRBJ2-1 | 14 | many | TRBV6-4 | TRBD1
CASIKGDALMNTEAFF | TGCGCCAGCATAAAAGGAGATGCCCTTATGAACACTGAAGCTTTCTTT | TRBJ1-1 | 16 | . | TRBV5-1 | .
CASSRFRDRVGQPQHF | TGTGCCAGTAGTAGGTTCCGGGACAGGGTTGGTCAGCCCCAGCATTTT | TRBJ1-5 | 16 | . | TRBV19 | TRBD1
CASRQGAGETQYF | TGCGCCAGCAGACAGGGGGCAGGCGAGACCCAGTACTTC | TRBJ2-5 | 13 | . | TRBV5-1 | TRBD1
CASSERTSGVSDEQFF | TGTGCCAGCAGTGAACGGACTAGCGGGGTGAGCGATGAGCAGTTCTTC | TRBJ2-1 | 16 | . | TRBV6-1 | TRBD2